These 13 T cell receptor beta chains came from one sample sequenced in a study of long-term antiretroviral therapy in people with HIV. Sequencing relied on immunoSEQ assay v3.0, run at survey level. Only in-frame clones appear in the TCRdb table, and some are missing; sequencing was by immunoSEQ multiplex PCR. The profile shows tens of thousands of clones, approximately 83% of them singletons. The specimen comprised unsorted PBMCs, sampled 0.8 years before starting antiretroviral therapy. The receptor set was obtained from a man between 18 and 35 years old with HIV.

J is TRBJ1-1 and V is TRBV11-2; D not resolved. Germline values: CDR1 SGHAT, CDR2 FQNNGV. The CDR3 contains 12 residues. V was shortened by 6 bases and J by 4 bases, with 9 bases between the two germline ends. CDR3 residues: CASRPLGTEAFF. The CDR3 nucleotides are TGTGCCAGCAGACCCCTGGGCACTGAAGCTTTCTTT.

The DNA of the CDR3 is TGTGCCAGCAGTGGAAACGAAAAGCCAGGGGCCGAGCAGTACTTC. Translating gives CASSGNEKPGAEQYF. The rearrangement uses TRBV25-1 and TRBJ2-7, with D possibly being TRBD1 (6 bases). Per the germline V gene, CDR1 is MGHDK and CDR2 is SYGVNS. The CDR3 extends over 15 amino acids. V lost 4 bases and J 6 bases, leaving 19 bases between the germline ends.

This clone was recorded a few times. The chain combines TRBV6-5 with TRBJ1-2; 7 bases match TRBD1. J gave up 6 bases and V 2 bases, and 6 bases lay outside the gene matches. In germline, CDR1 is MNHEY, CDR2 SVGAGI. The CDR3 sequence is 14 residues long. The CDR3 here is CASSYNVGTDGYTF. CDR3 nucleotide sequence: TGTGCCAGCAGTTACAACGTCGGGACAGATGGCTACACCTTC.

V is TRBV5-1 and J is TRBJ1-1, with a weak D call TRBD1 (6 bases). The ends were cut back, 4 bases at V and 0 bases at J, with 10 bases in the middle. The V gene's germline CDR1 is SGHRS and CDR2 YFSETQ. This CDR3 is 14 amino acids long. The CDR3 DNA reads TGCGCCAGCAGCCTGGGGGCCTTGAACACTGAAGCTTTCTTT. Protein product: CASSLGALNTEAFF.

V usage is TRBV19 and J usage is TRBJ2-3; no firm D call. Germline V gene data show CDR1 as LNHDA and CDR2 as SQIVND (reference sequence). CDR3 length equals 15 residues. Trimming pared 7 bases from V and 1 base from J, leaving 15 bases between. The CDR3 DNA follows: TGTGCCAGTACCAGGAGCAGTTGGGGCACAGATACGCAGTATTTT. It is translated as CASTRSSWGTDTQYF. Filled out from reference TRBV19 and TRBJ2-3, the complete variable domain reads DGGITQSPKYLFRKEGQNVTLSCEQNLNHDAMYWYRQDPGQGLRLIYYSQIVNDFQKGDIAEGYSVSREKKESFPLTVTSAQKNPTAFYLCASTRSSWGTDTQYFGPGTRLTVL.

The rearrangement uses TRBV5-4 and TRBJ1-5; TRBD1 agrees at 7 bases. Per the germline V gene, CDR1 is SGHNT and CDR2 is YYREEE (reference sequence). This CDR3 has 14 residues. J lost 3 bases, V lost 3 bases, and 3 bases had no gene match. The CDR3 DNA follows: TGTGCCAGCAGCTCAGACAGGGACAATCAGCCCCAGCATTTT. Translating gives CASSSDRDNQPQHF.

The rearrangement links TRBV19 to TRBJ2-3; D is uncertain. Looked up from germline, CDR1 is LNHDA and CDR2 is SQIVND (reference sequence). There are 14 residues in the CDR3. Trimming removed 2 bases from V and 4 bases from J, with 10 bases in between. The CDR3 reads CASSILVGPDTQYF. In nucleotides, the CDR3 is TGTGCCAGTAGTATACTGGTAGGTCCAGATACGCAGTATTTT.

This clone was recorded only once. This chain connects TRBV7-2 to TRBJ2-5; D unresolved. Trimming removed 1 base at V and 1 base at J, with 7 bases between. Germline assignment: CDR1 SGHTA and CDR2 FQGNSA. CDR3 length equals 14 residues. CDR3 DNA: TGTGCCAGCAGCTTAGGGGCAAGCCAAGAGACCCAGTACTTC. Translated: CASSLGASQETQYF.

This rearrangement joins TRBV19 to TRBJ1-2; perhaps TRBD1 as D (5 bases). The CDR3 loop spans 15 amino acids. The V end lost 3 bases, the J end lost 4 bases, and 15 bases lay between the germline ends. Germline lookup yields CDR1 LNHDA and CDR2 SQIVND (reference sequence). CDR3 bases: TGTGCCAGTAGTATCGGGCATGGGCAGGGCTATGGCTACACCTTC. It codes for CASSIGHGQGYGYTF.

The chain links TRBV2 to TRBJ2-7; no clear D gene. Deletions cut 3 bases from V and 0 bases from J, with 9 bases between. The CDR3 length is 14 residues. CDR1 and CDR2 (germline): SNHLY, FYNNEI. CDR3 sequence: CASSDANNSYEQYF. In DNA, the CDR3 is TGTGCCAGCAGTGACGCGAACAACTCCTACGAGCAGTACTTC.

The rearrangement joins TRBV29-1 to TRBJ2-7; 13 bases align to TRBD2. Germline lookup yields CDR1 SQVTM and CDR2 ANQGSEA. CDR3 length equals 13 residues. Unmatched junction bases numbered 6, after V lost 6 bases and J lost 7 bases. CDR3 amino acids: CSVGGLAGVEQYF. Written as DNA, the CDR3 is TGCAGCGTGGGCGGACTAGCGGGAGTTGAGCAGTACTTC.

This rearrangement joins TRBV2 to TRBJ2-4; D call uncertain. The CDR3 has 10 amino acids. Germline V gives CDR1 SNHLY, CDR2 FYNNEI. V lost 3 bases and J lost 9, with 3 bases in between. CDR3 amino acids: CASSDSIQYF. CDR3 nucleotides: TGTGCCAGCAGTGATAGCATTCAGTACTTC.

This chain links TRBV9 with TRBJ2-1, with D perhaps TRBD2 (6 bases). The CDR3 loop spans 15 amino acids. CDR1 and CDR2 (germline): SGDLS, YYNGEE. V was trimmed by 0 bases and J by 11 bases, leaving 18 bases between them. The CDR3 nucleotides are TGTGCCAGCAGCGTAGACGGATCGGGGGAGCTCCAGCAGTTCTTC. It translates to CASSVDGSGELQQFF.